The 5 T cell receptor beta chains below were found in one sample sequenced in a study of blood T cells in healthy people across ages. The second PCR ran about 6 to 11 cycles with a sample-barcoded 5' primer and J-beta primers. TCRdb re-called the 5' RACE reads with MiXCR, one entry per CDR3 protein. This table holds around 1,500,000 distinct CDR3 sequences, roughly 40% found once. The sample consisted of blood. The receptor set was obtained from a woman younger than 30 in good health.

This clonotype appeared a few times. V is TRBV7-2 and J is TRBJ2-2, with TRBD2 matching 11 bases. The CDR3 contains 16 residues. With V trimmed by 5 bases and J by 4 bases, 6 bases remained unmatched. CDR1 is SGHTA and CDR2 is FQGNSA in the germline V gene. The CDR3 DNA reads as TGTGCCAGCAGCCCGGGACTAGCGGTCTTCACCGGGGAGCTGTTTTTT. Its translation is CASSPGLAVFTGELFF.

This clonotype showed up many times. This chain connects TRBV5-1 to TRBJ2-3; TRBD2 matches at 12 bases. There are 16 residues in the CDR3. V was clipped by 2 bases and J by 1 base; unmatched bases: 2. The V gene's germline CDR1 is SGHRS and CDR2 YFSETQ. In nucleotides, the CDR3 is TGCGCCAGCAGCTTACCTAGCGGGGGGGGCACAGATACGCAGTATTTT. The encoded protein is CASSLPSGGGTDTQYF.

This clonotype was found a few times. The V and J genes are TRBV20-1 and TRBJ1-2; D is possibly TRBD1 (5 bases). Germline CDR1 and CDR2: DFQATT and SNEGSKA (reference sequence). The CDR3 is 13 residues long. V gave up 4 bases and J gave up 3 bases, with 12 bases separating them. The CDR3 region is CSATVGGDYGYTF. The CDR3 DNA follows: TGCAGTGCTACAGTGGGGGGGGACTATGGCTACACCTTC.

The chain has TRBV6-1 and TRBJ2-5; possibly TRBD2 for D (6 bases). TRBJ2-7 explains the end of the DNA better; the J call may be wrong. The CDR3 consists of 13 residues. Germline CDR1 MNHNS, CDR2 SASEGT. The CDR3 DNA is TGTGCCAGCAGTGCCAACGGGGGCTACGAGCAGTACTTC. Translated, it gives CASSANGGYEQYF.

The chain recombines TRBV6-6 with TRBJ2-1; TRBD2 aligns across 8 bases. The CDR3 extends over 16 amino acids. In germline, CDR1 is MNHNY, CDR2 SVGAGI (reference sequence). Trimming took 2 bases from V and 4 from J; bases not matched to a gene: 7. The CDR3 nucleotides read TGTGCCAGCAGTTACCCCAGCGGGAGAGGTTACAATGAGCAGTTCTTC. Its protein is CASSYPSGRGYNEQFF.